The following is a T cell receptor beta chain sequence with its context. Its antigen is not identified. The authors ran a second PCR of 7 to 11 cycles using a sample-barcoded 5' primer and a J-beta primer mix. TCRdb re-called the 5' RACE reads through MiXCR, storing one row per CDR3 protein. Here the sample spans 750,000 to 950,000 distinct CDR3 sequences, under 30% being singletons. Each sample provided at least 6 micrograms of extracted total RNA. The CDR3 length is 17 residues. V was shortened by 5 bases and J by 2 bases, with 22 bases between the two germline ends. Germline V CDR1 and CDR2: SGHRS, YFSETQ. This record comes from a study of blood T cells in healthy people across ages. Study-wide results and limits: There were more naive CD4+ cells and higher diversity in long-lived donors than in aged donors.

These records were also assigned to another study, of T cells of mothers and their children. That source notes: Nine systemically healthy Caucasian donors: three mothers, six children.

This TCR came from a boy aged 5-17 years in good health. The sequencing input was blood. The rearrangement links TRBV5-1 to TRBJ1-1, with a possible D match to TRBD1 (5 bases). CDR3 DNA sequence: TGCGCCAGCAGTTTAGCAGGGAAAGGGACTTCAAACACTGAAGCTTTCTTT. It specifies CASSLAGKGTSNTEAFF. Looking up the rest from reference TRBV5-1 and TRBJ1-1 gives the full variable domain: KAGVTQTPRYLIKTRGQQVTLSCSPISGHRSVSWYQQTPGQGLQFLFEYFSETQRNKGNFPGRFSGRQFSNSRSEMNVSTLELGDSALYLCASSLAGKGTSNTEAFFGQGTRLTVV.